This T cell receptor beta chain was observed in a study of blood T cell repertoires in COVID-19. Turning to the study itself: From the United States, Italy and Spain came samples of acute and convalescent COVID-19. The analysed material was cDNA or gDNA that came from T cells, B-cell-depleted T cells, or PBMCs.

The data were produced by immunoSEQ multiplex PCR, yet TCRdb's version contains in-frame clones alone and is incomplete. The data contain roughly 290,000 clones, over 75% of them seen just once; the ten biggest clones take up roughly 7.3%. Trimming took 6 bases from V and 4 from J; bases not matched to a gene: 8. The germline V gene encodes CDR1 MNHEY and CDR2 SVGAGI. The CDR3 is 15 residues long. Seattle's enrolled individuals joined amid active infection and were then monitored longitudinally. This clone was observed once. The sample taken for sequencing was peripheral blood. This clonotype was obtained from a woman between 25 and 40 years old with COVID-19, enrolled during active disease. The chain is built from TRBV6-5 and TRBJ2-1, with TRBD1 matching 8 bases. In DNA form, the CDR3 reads TGTGCCAGCAGCTTGACAGGGGCGACATACAATGAGCAGTTCTTC. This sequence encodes CASSLTGATYNEQFF.